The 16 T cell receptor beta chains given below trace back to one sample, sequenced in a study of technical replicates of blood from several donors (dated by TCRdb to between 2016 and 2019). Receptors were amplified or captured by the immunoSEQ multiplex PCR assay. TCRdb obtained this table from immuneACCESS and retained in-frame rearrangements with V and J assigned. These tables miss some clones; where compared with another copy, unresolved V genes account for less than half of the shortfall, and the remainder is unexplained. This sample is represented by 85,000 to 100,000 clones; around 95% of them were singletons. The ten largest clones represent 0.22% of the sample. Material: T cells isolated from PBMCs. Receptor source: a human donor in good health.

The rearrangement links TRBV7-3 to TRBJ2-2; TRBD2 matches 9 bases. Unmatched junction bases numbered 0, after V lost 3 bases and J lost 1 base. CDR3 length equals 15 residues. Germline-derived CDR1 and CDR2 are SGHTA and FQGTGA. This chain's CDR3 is CASSFSGGNTGELFF. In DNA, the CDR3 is TGTGCCAGCAGCTTTAGCGGGGGGAACACCGGGGAGCTGTTTTTT.

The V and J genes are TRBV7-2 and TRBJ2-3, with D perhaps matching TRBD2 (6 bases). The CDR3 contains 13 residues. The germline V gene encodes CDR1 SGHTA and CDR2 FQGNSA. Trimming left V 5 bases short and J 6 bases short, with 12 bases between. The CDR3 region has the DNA TGTGCCAGCAGCCCCACCCTAGCGGATACGCAGTATTTT. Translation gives CASSPTLADTQYF.

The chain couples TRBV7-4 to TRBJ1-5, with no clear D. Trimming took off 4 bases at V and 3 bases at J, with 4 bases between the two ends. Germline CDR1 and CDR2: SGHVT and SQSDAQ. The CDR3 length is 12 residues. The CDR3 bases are TGTGCCAGCAGCTCGGTCAATCAGCCCCAGCATTTT. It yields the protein CASSSVNQPQHF.

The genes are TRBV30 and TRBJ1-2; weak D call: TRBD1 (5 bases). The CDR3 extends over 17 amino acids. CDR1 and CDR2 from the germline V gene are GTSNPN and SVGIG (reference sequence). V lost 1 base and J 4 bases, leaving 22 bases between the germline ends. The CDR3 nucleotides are TGTGCCTGGAGTGGATTCTATTATGAGACAGCCAGCTATGGCTACACCTTC. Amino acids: CAWSGFYYETASYGYTF.

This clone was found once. The CDR3 DNA reads as TGCAGCGTTGGCGGGAGGGCCGGCGGGGAGCTGTTTTTT. The encoded protein is CSVGGRAGGELFF. The gene calls are TRBV29-1 and TRBJ2-2, with 9 positions matching TRBD2. The CDR3 spans 13 residues. CDR1 is SQVTM, CDR2 ANQGSEA, per germline. V trimming: 4 bases; J trimming: 7 bases; junction bases outside the gene matches: 4.

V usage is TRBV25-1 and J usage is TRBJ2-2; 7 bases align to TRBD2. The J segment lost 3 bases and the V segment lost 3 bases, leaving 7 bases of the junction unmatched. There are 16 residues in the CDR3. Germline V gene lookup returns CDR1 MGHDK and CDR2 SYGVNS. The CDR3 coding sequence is TGTGCCAGCAGTGATCCTGGCGGGAGTTACACCGGGGAGCTGTTTTTT. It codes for CASSDPGGSYTGELFF.

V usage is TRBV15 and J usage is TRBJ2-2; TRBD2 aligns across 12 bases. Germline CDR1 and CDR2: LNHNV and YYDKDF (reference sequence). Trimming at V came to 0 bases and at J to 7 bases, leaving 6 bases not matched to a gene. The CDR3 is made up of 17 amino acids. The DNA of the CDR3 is TGTGCCACCAGCAGAGATATTCTAGCGGGAGGGGTCGGGGAGCTGTTTTTT. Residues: CATSRDILAGGVGELFF.

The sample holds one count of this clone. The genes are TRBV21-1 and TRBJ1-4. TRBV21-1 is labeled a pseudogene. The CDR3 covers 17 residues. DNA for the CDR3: TGTGCCAGCAGCAAACGGTGGCGGACTGCAACTAATGAAAAACTGTTTTTT. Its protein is CASSKRWRTATNEKLFF.

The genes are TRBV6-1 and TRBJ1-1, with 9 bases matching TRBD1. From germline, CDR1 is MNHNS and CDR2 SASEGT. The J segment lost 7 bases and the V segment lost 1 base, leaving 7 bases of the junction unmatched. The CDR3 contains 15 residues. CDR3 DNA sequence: TGTGCCAGCAGTGAAGAGAACAGGGGGCGAGGTGAAGCTTTCTTT. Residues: CASSEENRGRGEAFF.

The CDR3 region has the DNA TGTGCCAGCAGCTTGGGTCGGGGGGCTAGCACAGATACGCAGTATTTT. It translates to CASSLGRGASTDTQYF. The rearrangement joins TRBV5-6 to TRBJ2-3, with D tentatively TRBD2 (7 bases). V lost 0 bases to trimming and J lost 0 bases, with 11 bases between them. Germline V gene lookup returns CDR1 SGHDT and CDR2 YYEEEE. The CDR3 is 16 residues long.

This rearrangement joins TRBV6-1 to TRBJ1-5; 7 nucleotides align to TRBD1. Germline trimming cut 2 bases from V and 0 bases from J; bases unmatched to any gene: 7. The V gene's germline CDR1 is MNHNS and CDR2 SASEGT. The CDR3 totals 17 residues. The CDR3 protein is CASSEPPTGYSNQPQHF. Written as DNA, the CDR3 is TGTGCCAGCAGTGAACCCCCGACAGGGTATAGCAATCAGCCCCAGCATTTT.

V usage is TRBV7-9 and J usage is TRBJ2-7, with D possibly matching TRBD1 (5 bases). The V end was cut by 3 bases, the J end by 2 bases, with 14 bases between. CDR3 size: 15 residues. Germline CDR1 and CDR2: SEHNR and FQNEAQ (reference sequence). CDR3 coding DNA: TGTGCCAGCAGCTTCCCCCTTGACAGCACCTACGAGCAGTACTTC. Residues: CASSFPLDSTYEQYF.

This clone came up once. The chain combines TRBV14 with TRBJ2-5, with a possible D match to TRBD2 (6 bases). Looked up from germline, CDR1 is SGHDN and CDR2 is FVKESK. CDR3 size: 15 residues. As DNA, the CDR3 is TGTGCTACCAGTCCCCTCGGGGGAGCGATGGAGACCCAGTACTTC. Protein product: CATSPLGGAMETQYF.

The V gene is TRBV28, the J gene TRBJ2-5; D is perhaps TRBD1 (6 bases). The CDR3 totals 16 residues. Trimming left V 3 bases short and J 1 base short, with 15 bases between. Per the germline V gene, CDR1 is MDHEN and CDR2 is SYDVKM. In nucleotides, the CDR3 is TGTGCCAGCAGTTTTTGGACAGCTAGACCCCAAGAGACCCAGTACTTC. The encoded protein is CASSFWTARPQETQYF.

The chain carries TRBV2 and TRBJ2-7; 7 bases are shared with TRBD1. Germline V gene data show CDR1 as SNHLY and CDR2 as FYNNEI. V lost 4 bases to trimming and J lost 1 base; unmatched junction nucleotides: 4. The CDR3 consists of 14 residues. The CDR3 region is CASSAGTVSYEQYF. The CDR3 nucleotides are TGTGCCAGCAGTGCGGGGACAGTGTCCTACGAGCAGTACTTC.

The CDR3 DNA is TGTGCCTGGAGTGGACAGGGGATCTTCTATAATTCACCCCTCCACTTT. Translating gives CAWSGQGIFYNSPLHF. The chain is built from TRBV30 and TRBJ1-6; TRBD1 matches 8 bases. CDR3 length: 16 amino acids. Germline V gives CDR1 GTSNPN, CDR2 SVGIG (reference sequence). J lost 3 bases, V lost 1 base, and 5 bases had no gene match. Using reference TRBV30 and TRBJ1-6 for the parts outside the CDR3, the full variable domain is SQTIHQWPATLVQPVGSPLSLECTVEGTSNPNLYWYRQAAGRGLQLLFYSVGIGQISSEVPQNLSASRPQDRQFILSSKKLLLSDSGFYLCAWSGQGIFYNSPLHFGNGTRLTVT.